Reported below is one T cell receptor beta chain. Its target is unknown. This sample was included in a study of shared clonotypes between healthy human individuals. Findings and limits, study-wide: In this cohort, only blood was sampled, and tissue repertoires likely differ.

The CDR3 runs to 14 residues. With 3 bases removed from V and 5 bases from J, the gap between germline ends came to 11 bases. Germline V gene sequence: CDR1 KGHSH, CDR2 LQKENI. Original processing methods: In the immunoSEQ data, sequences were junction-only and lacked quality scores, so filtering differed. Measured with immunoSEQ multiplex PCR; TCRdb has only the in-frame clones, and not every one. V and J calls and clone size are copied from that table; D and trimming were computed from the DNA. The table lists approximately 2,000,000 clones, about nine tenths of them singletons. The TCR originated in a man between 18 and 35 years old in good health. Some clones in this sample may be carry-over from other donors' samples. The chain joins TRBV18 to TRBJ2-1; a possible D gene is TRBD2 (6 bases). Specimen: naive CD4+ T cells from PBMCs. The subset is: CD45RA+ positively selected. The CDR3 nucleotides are TGTGCCAGCTCACCCACTAGCAGGCACAATGAGCAGTTCTTC. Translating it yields CASSPTSRHNEQFF.